The next 17 T cell receptor beta chains were all read from a single sample in a study of graft-versus-host responses after intestinal transplantation (dated by TCRdb to the early 2020s). The library was obtained by the immunoSEQ multiplex PCR assay. TCRdb provides this immuneACCESS table in a form limited to in-frame rearrangements. Some clones are lacking; in checked studies, under half of them reflect an unresolved V gene, and why the rest are absent is not known. The table for this sample lists some 97,000 clones; roughly 87% of them were counted only once. In total, the top ten clones hold over 0.95% of the sample. Which antigens these TCRs recognize remains unknown. The sample's time point label, in plain terms: cells obtained before transplantation from donor or recipient. Sequencing used unstimulated CD4+ T cells sorted from spleen or lymph node cells, obtained before transplant. All receptors derive from a human donor who was the organ donor for an intestinal transplant.

CDR3 in DNA: TGTGCCAGTAGTATACGTAAGACAGGGGGTAGCTACGAGCAGTACTTC. Translation: CASSIRKTGGSYEQYF. This chain links TRBV19 with TRBJ2-7; 9 bases agree with TRBD1. V dropped 2 bases and J dropped 3; count of bases not matched to a gene: 8. CDR1 and CDR2 from the germline V gene are LNHDA and SQIVND (reference sequence). The CDR3 totals 16 residues.

This clone appeared once. The chain has TRBV5-5 and TRBJ2-7; 11 positions match TRBD2. V was clipped by 2 bases and J by 1 base; unmatched bases: 2. This CDR3 is built from 15 residues. The V gene's germline CDR1 is SGHKS and CDR2 YYEKEE (reference sequence). The CDR3 DNA sequence: TGTGCCAGCAGCTTCCTAGCGGGGGGTTCCTACGAGCAGTACTTC. This encodes CASSFLAGGSYEQYF. Based on the CDR3 plus reference TRBV5-5 and TRBJ2-7, the full variable domain is DAGVTQSPTHLIKTRGQQVTLRCSPISGHKSVSWYQQVLGQGPQFIFQYYEKEERGRGNFPDRFSARQFPNYSSELNVNALLLGDSALYLCASSFLAGGSYEQYFGPGTRLTVT.

The chain has TRBV7-9 and TRBJ1-6; D call uncertain. Germline V CDR1 and CDR2: SEHNR, FQNEAQ (reference sequence). Trimming removed 1 base at V and 13 bases at J, with 11 bases between. This CDR3 region has 13 residues. CDR3: CASSLVGQVPLHF. Here the CDR3 DNA reads TGTGCCAGCAGCTTAGTTGGCCAAGTTCCCCTCCACTTT.

The gene calls are TRBV5-4 and TRBJ1-2; D uncertain. The germline V gene has CDR1 SGHNT and CDR2 YYREEE (reference sequence). This CDR3 region has 15 residues. Trimming shortened V by 4 bases and J by 3 bases, and 16 bases separated the two germline ends. CDR3 loop: CASSPKIGLDYGYTF. DNA of the CDR3: TGTGCCAGCAGCCCTAAAATCGGTTTGGACTATGGCTACACCTTC.

The chain uses TRBV5-4 and TRBJ1-2; D is ambiguous. The CDR3 length is 13 residues. Germline CDR1 and CDR2: SGHNT and YYREEE (reference sequence). Trimming took off 4 bases at V and 4 bases at J, with 11 bases between the two ends. CDR3 sequence (DNA): TGTGCCAGCAGCGTCCTCTCAATCTATGGCTACACCTTC. Protein sequence: CASSVLSIYGYTF.

This clone came up once. V gene TRBV28 combines with J gene TRBJ1-5; TRBD1 might be the D (5 bases). The CDR3 runs 17 residues. V lost 4 bases and J lost 0, with 16 bases in between. Germline CDR1 is MDHEN and CDR2 is SYDVKM. CDR3 bases: TGTGCCAGCAGTTGGCCAGCCGGGGGGAATAGCAATCAGCCCCAGCATTTT. Protein sequence: CASSWPAGGNSNQPQHF.

This clone was seen once. The chain carries TRBV6-1 and TRBJ1-3; no definite D call. From germline, CDR1 is MNHNS and CDR2 SASEGT. CDR3 size: 15 residues. V lost 6 bases, J lost 0 bases, and 12 bases lay in between. In DNA, the CDR3 is TGTGCCAGCAGCGTCAACATGGGCTCTGGAAACACCATATATTTT. Protein: CASSVNMGSGNTIYF.

This clone was counted between two and nine times. The V gene is TRBV2, the J gene TRBJ1-6; TRBD1 aligns across 9 bases. The length of the CDR3 is 16 residues. Trimming cost V 3 bases and J 7 bases; bases outside gene matches: 7. CDR1 and CDR2 (germline): SNHLY, FYNNEI. The CDR3 coding sequence is TGTGCCAGCAGTGACGGGACAGGGAGGTCAAATTCACCCCTCCACTTT. Amino acid sequence: CASSDGTGRSNSPLHF.

This chain links TRBV7-9 with TRBJ1-2; 8 nucleotides agree with TRBD1. CDR1 and CDR2 from the germline V gene are SEHNR and FQNEAQ (reference sequence). J lost 4 bases, V lost 5 bases, and 9 bases had no gene match. The CDR3 runs to 15 residues. CDR3 residues: CASSRVTGGGYGYTF. In DNA form, the CDR3 reads TGTGCCAGCAGCCGTGTAACAGGGGGTGGCTATGGCTACACCTTC.

This sequence joins TRBV7-9 and TRBJ1-1; 8 bases line up with TRBD1. The germline CDR1 and CDR2 sequences are SEHNR and FQNEAQ (reference sequence). The CDR3 loop spans 14 amino acids. The trim removed 5 bases at V and 6 bases at J, leaving 8 bases unmatched. CDR3 in DNA: TGTGCCAGCAGCCGACAGGGGCGGGTCGCTGAAGCTTTCTTT. Translation: CASSRQGRVAEAFF.

This chain connects TRBV29-1 to TRBJ2-2; 11 nucleotides match TRBD1. The germline V gene encodes CDR1 SQVTM and CDR2 ANQGSEA. Trimming removed 4 bases from V and 3 bases from J; junction bases left unmatched: 10. The CDR3 is made up of 17 amino acids. CDR3 sequence reads: CSVVRTGGPRDTGELFF. The CDR3 DNA is TGCAGCGTTGTTAGGACAGGGGGCCCTAGGGACACCGGGGAGCTGTTTTTT.

The rearrangement links TRBV20-1 to TRBJ2-7, with TRBD1 matching over 7 bases. The CDR3 consists of 11 residues. The germline gives CDR1 DFQATT, CDR2 SNEGSKA (reference sequence). The CDR3 loop reads CRGDRGYEQYF. CDR3 nucleotides: TGCAGGGGGGACAGAGGCTACGAGCAGTACTTC.

This chain links TRBV10-1 with TRBJ2-7; 14 bases line up with TRBD2. V trimming: 5 bases; J trimming: 2 bases; junction bases outside the gene matches: 8. Per germline, CDR1 WNHNN and CDR2 SYGVQD (reference sequence). The CDR3 is 17 amino acids. The CDR3 reads CASSLGLAGAEPYEQYF. Written as DNA, the CDR3 is TGCGCCAGCAGTCTGGGACTAGCGGGGGCCGAACCCTACGAGCAGTACTTC.

The V gene is TRBV7-9, the J gene TRBJ2-1, with 9 bases identical to TRBD1. In germline, CDR1 is SEHNR, CDR2 FQNEAQ (reference sequence). The ends lost 2 bases at V and 4 bases at J; junction bases unmatched: 6. CDR3 length equals 16 residues. The CDR3 here is CASSLYRDRVYNEQFF. The CDR3 nucleotides are TGTGCCAGCAGCTTATATCGGGACAGGGTTTACAATGAGCAGTTCTTC.

The chain uses TRBV5-1 and TRBJ2-3, with D perhaps TRBD2 (5 bases). CDR3 length: 13 amino acids. Germline CDR1 is SGHRS and CDR2 is YFSETQ. The V end was cut by 0 bases, the J end by 10 bases, with 12 bases between. The CDR3 is CASSLVGRLPQYF. The CDR3 DNA sequence: TGCGCCAGCAGCTTGGTCGGTAGACTACCGCAGTATTTT.

V gene TRBV6-5 combines with J gene TRBJ1-2, with a possible D match to TRBD1 (5 bases). The CDR3 spans 14 residues. V dropped 0 bases and J dropped 6 bases, with 11 bases sitting between them. Germline loops: CDR1 MNHEY, CDR2 SVGAGI. The CDR3 is CASSYSRGSNGYTF. CDR3 nucleotide sequence: TGTGCCAGCAGTTACTCGCGGGGGTCAAATGGCTACACCTTC.

This clone has only a few counts. The chain combines TRBV4-1 with TRBJ1-2, with TRBD1 identical over 9 bases. The CDR3 has 15 residues. J was trimmed by 4 bases and V by 4 bases; bases with no gene match: 7. Germline V gene sequence: CDR1 MGHRA, CDR2 YSYEKL. The CDR3 DNA is TGCGCCAGCAGCCCACGGACAGGGGTGGTCTATGGCTACACCTTC. Residues: CASSPRTGVVYGYTF.